This T cell receptor (beta chain) was retrieved from a study of long-term antiretroviral therapy in people with HIV. V was pared by 1 base and J by 2 bases, with 1 base of the junction left unmatched. CDR3 length: 14 residues. Germline CDR1 and CDR2: SGHDN and FVKESK. The authors ran the immunoSEQ assay, v3.0, at survey level. Profiled with immunoSEQ multiplex PCR; TCRdb holds only in-frame clones, not every one. The sample lists about 22,000 clones; about 86% were seen once. Before DNA extraction, roughly 1-11 million cryopreserved PBMC were held in the samples. This clone was found a few times. The sequence was obtained from a man between 60 and 75 years old with HIV. This chain joins TRBV14 and TRBJ1-2, with TRBD1 matching over 7 bases. The specimen was unsorted PBMCs, collected 1.3 years after starting antiretroviral therapy. The DNA for the CDR3 is TGTGCCAGCAGCCAAGTGGGACAGAACTATGGCTACACCTTC. Translated: CASSQVGQNYGYTF.